The TCR beta chain described here comes from a study of T cells after yellow fever vaccination. Study observations and caveats: From the bulk population, abundant clonotypes could contaminate and appear within FACS-sorted repertoires.

As to this clonotype: No antigen is known for it. In this CDR3 the conserved last residue, phenylalanine or tryptophan, is missing, so a read error is likely.

TCRdb fed the 5' RACE reads into MiXCR, producing one record per CDR3 protein. Here the sample spans hundreds of thousands of distinct CDR3 sequences, about 4% being singletons. Trimming cost V 0 bases and J 1 base; bases outside gene matches: 3. CDR1 SGHRS and CDR2 YFSETQ come from the germline V gene. This CDR3 is built from 15 residues. This TCR was sampled from a young man who received the YFV17D yellow fever vaccine. This rearrangement joins TRBV5-1 to TRBJ1-1; 7 nucleotides line up with TRBD1. The input for sequencing was PBMCs, taken 5 days after the yellow fever booster vaccination. CDR3 protein: CASSLAGTENTEAFL. Written as DNA, the CDR3 is TGCGCCAGCAGCTTGGCCGGGACAGAGAACACTGAAGCTTTCCTT.